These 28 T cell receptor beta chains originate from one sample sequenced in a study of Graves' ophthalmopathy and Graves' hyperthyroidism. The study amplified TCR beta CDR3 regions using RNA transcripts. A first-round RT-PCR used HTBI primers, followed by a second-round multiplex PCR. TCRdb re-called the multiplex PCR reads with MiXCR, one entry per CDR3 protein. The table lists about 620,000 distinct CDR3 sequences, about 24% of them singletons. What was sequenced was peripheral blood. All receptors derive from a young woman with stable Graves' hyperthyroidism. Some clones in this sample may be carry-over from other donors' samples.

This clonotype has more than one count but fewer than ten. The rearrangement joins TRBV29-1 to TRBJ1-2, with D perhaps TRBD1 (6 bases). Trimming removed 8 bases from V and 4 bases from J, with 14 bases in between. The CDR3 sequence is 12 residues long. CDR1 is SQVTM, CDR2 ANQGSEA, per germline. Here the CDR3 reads CSTETGVYGYTF. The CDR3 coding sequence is TGCAGCACGGAGACAGGTGTCTATGGCTACACCTTC.

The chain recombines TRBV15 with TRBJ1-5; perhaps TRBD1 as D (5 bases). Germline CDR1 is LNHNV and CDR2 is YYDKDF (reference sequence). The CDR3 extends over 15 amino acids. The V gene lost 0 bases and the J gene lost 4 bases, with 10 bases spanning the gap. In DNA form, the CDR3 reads TGTGCCACCAGCAGAGATCACAGGTCAAATCAGCCCCAGCATTTT. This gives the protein CATSRDHRSNQPQHF.

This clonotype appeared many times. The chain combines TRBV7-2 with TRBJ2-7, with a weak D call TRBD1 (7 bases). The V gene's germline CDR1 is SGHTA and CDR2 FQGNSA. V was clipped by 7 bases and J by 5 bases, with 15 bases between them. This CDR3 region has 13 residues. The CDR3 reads CASTAGGGHEQYF. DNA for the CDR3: TGTGCCAGCACGGCAGGGGGAGGTCACGAGCAGTACTTC.

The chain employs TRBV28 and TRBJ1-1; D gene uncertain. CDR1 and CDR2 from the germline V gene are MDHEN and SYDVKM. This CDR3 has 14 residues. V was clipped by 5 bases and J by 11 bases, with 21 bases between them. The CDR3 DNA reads TGTGCCAGCAGTCTTCGCCAGATATCATATGATGCTTTCTTT. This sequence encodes CASSLRQISYDAFF.

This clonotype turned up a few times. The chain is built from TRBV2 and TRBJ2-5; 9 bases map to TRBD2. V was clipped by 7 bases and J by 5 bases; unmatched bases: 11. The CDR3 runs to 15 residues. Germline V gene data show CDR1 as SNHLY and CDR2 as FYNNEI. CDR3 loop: CASTQRGVLGETQYF. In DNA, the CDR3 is TGTGCCAGCACCCAGCGGGGGGTGCTGGGGGAGACCCAGTACTTC.

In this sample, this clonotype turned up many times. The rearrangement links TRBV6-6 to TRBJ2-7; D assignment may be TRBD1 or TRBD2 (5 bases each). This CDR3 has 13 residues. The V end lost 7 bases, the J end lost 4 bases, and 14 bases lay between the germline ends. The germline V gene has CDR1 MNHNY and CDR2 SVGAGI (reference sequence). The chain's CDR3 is CASTLGVEYEQYF. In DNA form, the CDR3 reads TGTGCCAGCACCCTGGGGGTTGAGTACGAGCAGTACTTC.

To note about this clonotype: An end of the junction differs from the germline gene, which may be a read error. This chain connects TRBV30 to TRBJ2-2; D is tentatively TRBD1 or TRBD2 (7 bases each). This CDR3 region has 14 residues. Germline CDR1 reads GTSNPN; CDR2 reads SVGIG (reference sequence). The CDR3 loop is CAWTWGGGRGELLF. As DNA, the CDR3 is TGTGCCTGGACCTGGGGAGGGGGCAGAGGGGAGCTGCTTTTT.

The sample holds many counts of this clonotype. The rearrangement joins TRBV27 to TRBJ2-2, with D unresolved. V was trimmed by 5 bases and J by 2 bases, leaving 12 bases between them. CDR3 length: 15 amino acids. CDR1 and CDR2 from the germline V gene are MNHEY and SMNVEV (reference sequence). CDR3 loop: CASSPRTRNTGELFF. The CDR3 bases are TGTGCCAGCAGTCCCCGCACCAGAAACACCGGGGAGCTGTTTTTT.

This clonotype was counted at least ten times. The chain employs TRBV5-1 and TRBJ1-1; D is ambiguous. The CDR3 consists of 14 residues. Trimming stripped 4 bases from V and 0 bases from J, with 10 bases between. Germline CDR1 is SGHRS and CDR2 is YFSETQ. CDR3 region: CASSPVPMNTEAFF. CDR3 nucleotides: TGCGCCAGCAGCCCCGTTCCGATGAACACTGAAGCTTTCTTT.

The chain's CDR3 is CASLRDRGNTEAFF. In DNA, the CDR3 is TGTGCCAGCCTCCGGGACAGGGGGAACACTGAAGCTTTCTTT. This chain joins TRBV6-1 and TRBJ1-1; TRBD1 matches 10 bases. Germline CDR1 and CDR2: MNHNS and SASEGT. This CDR3 region has 14 residues. J gave up 1 base and V 8 bases, and 4 bases lay outside the gene matches.

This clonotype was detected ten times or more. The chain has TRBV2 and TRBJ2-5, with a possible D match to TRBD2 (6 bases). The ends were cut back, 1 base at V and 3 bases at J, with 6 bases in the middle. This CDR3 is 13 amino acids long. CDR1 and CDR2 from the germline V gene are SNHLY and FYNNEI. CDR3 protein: CASSEGGEETQYF. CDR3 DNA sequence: TGTGCCAGCAGTGAAGGGGGGGAAGAGACCCAGTACTTC.

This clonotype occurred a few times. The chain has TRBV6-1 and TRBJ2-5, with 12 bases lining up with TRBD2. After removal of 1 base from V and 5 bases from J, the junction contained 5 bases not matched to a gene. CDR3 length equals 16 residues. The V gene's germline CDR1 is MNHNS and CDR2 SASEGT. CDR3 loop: CASSEGGLAGRETQYF. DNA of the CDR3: TGTGCCAGCAGTGAAGGTGGACTAGCGGGACGGGAGACCCAGTACTTC.

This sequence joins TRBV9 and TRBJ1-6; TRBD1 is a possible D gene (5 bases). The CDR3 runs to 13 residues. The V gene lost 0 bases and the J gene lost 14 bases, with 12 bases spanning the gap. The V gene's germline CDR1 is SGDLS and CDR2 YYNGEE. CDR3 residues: CASSVEPSGSLHF. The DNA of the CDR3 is TGTGCCAGCAGCGTAGAACCCTCAGGGTCCCTCCACTTT.

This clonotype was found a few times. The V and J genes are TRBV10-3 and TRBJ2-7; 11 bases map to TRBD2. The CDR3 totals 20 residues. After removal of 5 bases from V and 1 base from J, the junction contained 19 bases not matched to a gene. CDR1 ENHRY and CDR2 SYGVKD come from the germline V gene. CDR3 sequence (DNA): TGTGCCATCAGTAACCCCCCCGGCCTAAATCTAGCGGGAGGTTCCTACGAGCAGTACTTC. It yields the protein CAISNPPGLNLAGGSYEQYF.

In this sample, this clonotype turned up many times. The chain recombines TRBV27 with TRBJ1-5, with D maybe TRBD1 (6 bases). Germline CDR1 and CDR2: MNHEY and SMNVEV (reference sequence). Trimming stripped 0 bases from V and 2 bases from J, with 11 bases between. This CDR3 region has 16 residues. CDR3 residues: CASSLSWGAGNQPQHF. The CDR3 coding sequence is TGTGCCAGCAGTTTATCGTGGGGGGCTGGCAATCAGCCCCAGCATTTT.

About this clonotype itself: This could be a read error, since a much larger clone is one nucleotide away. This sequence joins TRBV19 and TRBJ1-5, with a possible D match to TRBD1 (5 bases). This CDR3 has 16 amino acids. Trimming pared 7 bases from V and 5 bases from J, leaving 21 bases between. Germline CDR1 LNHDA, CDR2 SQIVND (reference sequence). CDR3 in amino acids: CASTVSARAGYQPQHF. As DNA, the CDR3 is TGTGCCAGTACCGTCTCGGCCAGGGCGGGTTATCAGCCCCAGCATTTT.

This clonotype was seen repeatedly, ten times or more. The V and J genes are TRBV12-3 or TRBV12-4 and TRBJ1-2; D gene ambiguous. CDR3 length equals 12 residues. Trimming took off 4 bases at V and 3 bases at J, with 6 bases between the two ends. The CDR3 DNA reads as TGTGCCAGCAGTTCCGACCACTATGGCTACACCTTC. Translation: CASSSDHYGYTF.

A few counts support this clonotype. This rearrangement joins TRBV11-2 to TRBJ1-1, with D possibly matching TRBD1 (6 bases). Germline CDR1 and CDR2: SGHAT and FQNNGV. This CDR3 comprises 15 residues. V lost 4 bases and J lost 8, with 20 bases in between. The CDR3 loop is CASSSHPDRRPEAFF. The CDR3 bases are TGTGCCAGCAGCTCCCATCCTGACAGGCGGCCCGAAGCTTTCTTT.

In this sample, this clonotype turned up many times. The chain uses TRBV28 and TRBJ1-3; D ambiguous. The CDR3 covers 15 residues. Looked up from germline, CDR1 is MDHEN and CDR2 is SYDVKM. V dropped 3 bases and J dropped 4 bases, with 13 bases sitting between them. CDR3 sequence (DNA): TGTGCCAGCAGTTTCGAAGCCACTTGGGGAAACACCATATATTTT. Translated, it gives CASSFEATWGNTIYF.

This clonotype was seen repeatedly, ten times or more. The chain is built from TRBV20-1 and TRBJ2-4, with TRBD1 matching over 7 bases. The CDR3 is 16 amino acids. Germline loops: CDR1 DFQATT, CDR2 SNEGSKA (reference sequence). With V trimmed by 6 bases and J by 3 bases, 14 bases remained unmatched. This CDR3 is CSAPRGQGLDKNIQYF. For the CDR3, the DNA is TGCAGTGCACCTAGGGGGCAGGGTCTTGACAAAAACATTCAGTACTTC.

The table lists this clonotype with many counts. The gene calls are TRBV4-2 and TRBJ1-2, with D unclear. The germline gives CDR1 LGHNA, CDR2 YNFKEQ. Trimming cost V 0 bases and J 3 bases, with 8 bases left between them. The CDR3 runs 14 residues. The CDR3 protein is CASSQERKDYGYTF. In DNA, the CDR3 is TGTGCCAGCAGCCAAGAAAGGAAAGACTATGGCTACACCTTC.

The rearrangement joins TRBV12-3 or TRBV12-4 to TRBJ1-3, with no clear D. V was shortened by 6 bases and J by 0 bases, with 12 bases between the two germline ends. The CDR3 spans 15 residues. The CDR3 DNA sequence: TGTGCCAGCAGGGTTCAGGATACCTCTGGAAACACCATATATTTT. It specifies CASRVQDTSGNTIYF.

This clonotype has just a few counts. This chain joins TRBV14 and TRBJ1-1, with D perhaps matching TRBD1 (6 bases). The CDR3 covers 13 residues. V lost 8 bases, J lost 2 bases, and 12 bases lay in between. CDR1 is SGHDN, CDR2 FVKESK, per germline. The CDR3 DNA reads TGTGCCAGCCAAACAGGGCTCAACACTGAAGCTTTCTTT. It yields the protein CASQTGLNTEAFF.

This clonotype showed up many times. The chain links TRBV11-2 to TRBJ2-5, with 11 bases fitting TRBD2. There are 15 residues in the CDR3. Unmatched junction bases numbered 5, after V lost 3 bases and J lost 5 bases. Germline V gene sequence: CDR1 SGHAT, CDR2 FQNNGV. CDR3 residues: CASSFMASGGETQYF. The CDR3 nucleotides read TGTGCCAGCAGCTTTATGGCTAGCGGGGGGGAGACCCAGTACTTC.

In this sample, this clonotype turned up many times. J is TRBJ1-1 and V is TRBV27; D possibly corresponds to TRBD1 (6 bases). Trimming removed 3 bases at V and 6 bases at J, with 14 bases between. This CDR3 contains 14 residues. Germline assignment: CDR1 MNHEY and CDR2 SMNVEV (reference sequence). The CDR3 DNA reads TGTGCCAGCAGTTTTAATCGGGGGGCGTCTGAAGCTTTCTTT. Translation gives CASSFNRGASEAFF.

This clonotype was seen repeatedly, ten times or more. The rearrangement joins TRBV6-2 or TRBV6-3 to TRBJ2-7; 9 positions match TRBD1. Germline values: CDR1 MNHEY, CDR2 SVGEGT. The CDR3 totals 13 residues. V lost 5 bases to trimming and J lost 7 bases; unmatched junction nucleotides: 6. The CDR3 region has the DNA TGTGCCAGCAGTCAAGGACAGGGGCAGGAGCAGTACTTC. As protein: CASSQGQGQEQYF.

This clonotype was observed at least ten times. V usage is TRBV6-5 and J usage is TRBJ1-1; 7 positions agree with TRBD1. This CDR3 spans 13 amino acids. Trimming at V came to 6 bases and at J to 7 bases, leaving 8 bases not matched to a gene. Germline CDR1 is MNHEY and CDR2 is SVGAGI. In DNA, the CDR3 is TGTGCCAGCAGAATCAGGGACAGTCGTGAAGCTTTCTTT. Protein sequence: CASRIRDSREAFF.

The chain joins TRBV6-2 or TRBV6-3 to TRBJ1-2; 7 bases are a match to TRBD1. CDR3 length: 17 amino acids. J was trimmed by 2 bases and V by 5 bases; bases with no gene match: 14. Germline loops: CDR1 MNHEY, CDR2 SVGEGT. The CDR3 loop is CASSTRTGPPTNYGYTF. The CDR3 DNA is TGTGCCAGCAGTACCCGGACAGGACCCCCTACGAACTATGGCTACACCTTC.